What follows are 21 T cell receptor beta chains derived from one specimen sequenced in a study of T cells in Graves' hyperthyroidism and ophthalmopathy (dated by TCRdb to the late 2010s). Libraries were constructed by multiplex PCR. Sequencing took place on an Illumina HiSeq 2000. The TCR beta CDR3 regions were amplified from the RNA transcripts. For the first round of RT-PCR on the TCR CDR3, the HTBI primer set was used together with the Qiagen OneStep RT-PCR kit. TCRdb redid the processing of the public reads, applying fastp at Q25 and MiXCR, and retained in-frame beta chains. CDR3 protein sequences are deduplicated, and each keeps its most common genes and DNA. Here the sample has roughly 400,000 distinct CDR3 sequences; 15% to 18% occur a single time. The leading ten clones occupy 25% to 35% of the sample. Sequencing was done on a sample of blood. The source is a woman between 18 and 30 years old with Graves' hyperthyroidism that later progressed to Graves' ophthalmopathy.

The DNA for the CDR3 is TGTGCCACCAGTGATCGCCGGGACGCCTATAGAAGAAACTATGGCTACACCTTC. Amino acid sequence: CATSDRRDAYRRNYGYTF. The genes are TRBV24-1 and TRBJ1-2, with D tentatively TRBD1 (5 bases). Germline lookup yields CDR1 KGHDR and CDR2 SFDVKD. The CDR3 totals 18 residues. The V end lost 3 bases, the J end lost 2 bases, and 21 bases lay between the germline ends.

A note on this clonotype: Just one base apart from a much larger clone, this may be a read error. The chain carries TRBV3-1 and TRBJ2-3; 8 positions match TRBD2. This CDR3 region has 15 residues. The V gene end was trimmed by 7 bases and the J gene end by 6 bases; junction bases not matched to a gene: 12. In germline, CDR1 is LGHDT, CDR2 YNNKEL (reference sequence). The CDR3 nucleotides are TGTGCCAGCACCCCAGGAGGACTAGCTTCGGATACGCAGTATTTT. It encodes CASTPGGLASDTQYF.

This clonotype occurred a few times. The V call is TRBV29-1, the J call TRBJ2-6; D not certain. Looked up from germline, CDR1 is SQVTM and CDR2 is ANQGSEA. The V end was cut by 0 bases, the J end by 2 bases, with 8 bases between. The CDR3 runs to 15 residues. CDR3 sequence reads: CSVEEFQAGANVLTF. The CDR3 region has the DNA TGCAGCGTTGAAGAGTTCCAGGCTGGGGCCAACGTCCTGACTTTC.

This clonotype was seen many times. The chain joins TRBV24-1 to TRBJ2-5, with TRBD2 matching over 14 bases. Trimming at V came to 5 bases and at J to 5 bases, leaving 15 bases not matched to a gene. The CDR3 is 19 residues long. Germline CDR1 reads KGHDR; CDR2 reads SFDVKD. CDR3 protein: CATSGPPPGLAGAGETQYF. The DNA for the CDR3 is TGTGCCACCAGTGGACCCCCACCGGGACTAGCGGGAGCCGGGGAGACCCAGTACTTC.

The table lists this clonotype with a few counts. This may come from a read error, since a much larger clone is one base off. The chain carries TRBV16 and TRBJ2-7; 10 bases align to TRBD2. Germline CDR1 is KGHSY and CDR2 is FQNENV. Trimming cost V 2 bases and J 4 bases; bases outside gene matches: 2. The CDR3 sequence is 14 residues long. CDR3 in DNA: TGTGCCAGCAGCCAAGGACTAGCGGTGTACGAGCAGTACTTC. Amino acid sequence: CASSQGLAVYEQYF. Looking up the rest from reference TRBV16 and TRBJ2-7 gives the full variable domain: GEEVAQTPKHLVRGEGQKAKLYCAPIKGHSYVFWYQQVLKNEFKFLISFQNENVFDETGMPKERFSAKCLPNSPCSLEIQATKLEDSAVYFCASSQGLAVYEQYFGPGTRLTVT.

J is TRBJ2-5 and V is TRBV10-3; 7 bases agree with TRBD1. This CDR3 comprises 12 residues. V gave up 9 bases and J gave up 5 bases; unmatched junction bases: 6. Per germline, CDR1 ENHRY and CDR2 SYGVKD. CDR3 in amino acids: CAIATGSETQYF. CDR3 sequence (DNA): TGTGCCATTGCGACAGGGTCGGAGACCCAGTACTTC.

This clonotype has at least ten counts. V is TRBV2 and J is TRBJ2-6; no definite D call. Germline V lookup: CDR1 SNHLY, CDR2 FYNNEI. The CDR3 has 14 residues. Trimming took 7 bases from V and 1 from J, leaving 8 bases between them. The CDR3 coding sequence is TGTGCCAGCAAGGACGGTTCTGGGGCCAACGTCCTGACTTTC. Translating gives CASKDGSGANVLTF. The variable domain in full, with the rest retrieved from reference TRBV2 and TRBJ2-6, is EPEVTQTPSHQVTQMGQEVILRCVPISNHLYFYWYRQILGQKVEFLVSFYNNEISEKSEIFDDQFSVERPDGSNFTLKIRSTKLEDSAMYFCASKDGSGANVLTFGAGSRLTVL.

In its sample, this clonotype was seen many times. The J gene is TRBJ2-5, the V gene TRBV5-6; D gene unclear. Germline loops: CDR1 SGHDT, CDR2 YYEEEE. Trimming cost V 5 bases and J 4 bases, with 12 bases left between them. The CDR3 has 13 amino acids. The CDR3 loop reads CASSPGTLETQYF. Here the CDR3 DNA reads TGTGCCAGCAGTCCAGGCACCCTAGAGACCCAGTACTTC.

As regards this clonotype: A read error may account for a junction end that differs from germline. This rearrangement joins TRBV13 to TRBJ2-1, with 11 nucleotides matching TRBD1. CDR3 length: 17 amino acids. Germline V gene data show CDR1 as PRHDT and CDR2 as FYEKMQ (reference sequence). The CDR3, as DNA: TGTGCCGGCAGCCCGCGGACAGGGGGCGCGGGTGACAATGAGCAGTTCTTC. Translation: CAGSPRTGGAGDNEQFF.

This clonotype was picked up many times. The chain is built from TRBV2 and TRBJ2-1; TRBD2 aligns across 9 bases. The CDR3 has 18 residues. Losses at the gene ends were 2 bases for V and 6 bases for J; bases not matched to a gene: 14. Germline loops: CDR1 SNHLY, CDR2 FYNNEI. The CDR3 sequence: CASSEQGGSGRAINEQFF. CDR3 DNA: TGTGCCAGCAGTGAACAGGGGGGTAGCGGGAGAGCCATCAATGAGCAGTTCTTC.

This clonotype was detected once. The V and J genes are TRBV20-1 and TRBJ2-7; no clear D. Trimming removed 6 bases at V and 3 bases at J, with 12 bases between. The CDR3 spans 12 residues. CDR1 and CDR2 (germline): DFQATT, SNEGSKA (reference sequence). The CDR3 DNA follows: TGCAGTGCCTATGGATCTCACTACGAGCAGTACTTC. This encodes CSAYGSHYEQYF.

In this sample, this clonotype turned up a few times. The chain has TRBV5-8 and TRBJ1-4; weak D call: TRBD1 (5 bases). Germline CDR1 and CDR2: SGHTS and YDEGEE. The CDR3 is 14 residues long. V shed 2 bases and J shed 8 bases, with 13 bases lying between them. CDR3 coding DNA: TGTGCCAGCAGCTTCGGGACCGAGGCGGAAAAACTGTTTTTT. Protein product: CASSFGTEAEKLFF. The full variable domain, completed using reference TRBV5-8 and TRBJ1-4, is EAGVTQSPTHLIKTRGQQATLRCSPISGHTSVYWYQQALGLGLQFLLWYDEGEERNRGNFPPRFSGRQFPNYSSELNVNALELEDSALYLCASSFGTEAEKLFFGSGTQLSVL.

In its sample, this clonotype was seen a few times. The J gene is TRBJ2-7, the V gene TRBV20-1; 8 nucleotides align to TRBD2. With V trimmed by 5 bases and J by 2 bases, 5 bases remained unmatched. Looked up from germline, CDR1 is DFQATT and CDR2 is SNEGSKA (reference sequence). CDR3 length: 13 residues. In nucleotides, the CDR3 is TGCAGTGCTTCACGGACTAGCACCTACGAGCAGTACTTC. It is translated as CSASRTSTYEQYF.

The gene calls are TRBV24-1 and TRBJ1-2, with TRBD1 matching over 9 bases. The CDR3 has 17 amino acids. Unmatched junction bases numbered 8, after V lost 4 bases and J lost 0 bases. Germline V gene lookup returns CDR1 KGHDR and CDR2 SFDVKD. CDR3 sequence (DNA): TGTGCCACCAGTGACTCCGGGACAGGGTCCCCTAACTATGGCTACACCTTC. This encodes CATSDSGTGSPNYGYTF.

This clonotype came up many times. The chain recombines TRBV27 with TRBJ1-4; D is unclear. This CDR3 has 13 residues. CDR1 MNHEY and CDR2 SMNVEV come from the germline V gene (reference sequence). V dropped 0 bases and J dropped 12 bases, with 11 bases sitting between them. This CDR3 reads CASSLSADYELFF. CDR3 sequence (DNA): TGTGCCAGCAGTTTATCGGCCGACTACGAACTGTTTTTT.

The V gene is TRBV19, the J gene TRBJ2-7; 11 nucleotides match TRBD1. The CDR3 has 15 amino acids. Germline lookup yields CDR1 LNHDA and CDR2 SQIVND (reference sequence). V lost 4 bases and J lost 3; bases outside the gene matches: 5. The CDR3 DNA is TGTGCCAGTAGTACCGGGACAGGGGGAGGCTACGAGCAGTACTTC. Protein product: CASSTGTGGGYEQYF.

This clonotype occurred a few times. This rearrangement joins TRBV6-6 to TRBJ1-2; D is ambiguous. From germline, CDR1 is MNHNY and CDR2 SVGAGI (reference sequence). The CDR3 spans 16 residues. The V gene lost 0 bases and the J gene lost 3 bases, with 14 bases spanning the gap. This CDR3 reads CASSYSSRLSHYGYTF. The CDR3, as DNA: TGTGCCAGCAGTTACTCGTCGAGGTTATCGCACTATGGCTACACCTTC.

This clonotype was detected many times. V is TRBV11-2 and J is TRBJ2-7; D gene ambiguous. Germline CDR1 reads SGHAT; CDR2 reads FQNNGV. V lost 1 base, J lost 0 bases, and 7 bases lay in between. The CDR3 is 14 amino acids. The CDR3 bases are TGTGCCAGCAGCTTAGCCTACAGCTCCTACGAGCAGTACTTC. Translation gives CASSLAYSSYEQYF.

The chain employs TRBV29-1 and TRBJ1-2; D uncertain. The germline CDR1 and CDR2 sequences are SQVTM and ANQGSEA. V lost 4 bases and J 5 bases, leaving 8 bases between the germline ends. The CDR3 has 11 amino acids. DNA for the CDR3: TGCAGCGTTGTTCAGACTTATGGCTACACCTTC. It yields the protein CSVVQTYGYTF. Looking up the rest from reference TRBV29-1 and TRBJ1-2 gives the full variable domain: SAVISQKPSRDICQRGTSLTIQCQVDSQVTMMFWYRQQPGQSLTLIATANQGSEATYESGFVIDKFPISRPNLTFSTLTVSNMSPEDSSIYLCSVVQTYGYTFGSGTRLTVV.

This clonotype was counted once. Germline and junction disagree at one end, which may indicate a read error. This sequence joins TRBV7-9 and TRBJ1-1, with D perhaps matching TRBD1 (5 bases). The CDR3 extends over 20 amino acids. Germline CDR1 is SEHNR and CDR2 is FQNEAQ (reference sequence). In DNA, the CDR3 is TGCGCCAGCAGCCCGGGAGGCGCGGGGGGGTCTCCCTCGATGAACACTGAAGCTTTCTTT. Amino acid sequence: CASSPGGAGGSPSMNTEAFF.

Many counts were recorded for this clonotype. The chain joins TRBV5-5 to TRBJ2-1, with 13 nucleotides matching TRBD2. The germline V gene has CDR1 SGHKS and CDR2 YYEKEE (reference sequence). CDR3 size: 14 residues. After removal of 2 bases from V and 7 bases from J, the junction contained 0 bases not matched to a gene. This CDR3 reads CASSLLAGGNEQFF. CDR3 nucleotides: TGTGCCAGCAGCTTACTAGCGGGGGGGAATGAGCAGTTCTTC.